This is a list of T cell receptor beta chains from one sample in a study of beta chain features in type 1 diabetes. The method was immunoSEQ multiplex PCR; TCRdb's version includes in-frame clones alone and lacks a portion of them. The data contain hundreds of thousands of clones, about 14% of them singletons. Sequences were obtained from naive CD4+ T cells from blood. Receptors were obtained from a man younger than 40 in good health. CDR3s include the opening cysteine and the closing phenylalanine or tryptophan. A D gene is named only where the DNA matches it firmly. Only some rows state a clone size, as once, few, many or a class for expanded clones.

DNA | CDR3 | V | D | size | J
TGTGCCAGTATGGGGACGAGTGGGCTGTGGGAGCAGTTCTTC | CASMGTSGLWEQFF | TRBV19 | . | few | TRBJ2-1
TGTGCCAGCAGCTTAGCAGGATACGGGCAGTTCTTC | CASSLAGYGQFF | TRBV7-2 | . | . | TRBJ2-1
TGCGCCAGCAGCCGGATACCCCCATTAGCGGGGGAGGGAGATACGCAGTATTTT | CASSRIPPLAGEGDTQYF | TRBV4-1 | TRBD2 | . | TRBJ2-3
TGTGCCAGCAGTGGCCTTGGGGCAGTTCGGGGGACCCAGTACTTC | CASSGLGAVRGTQYF | TRBV25-1 | . | few | TRBJ2-5
TGTGCCAGCAGCGTAGGCACAGAGTCACTTAAGACCCAGTACTTC | CASSVGTESLKTQYF | TRBV9 | . | . | TRBJ2-5
TGTGCCAGCAGATTAATGGTCCAAGAGACCCAGTACTTC | CASRLMVQETQYF | TRBV7-6 | . | few | TRBJ2-5
TGTGCCTGGGGATCATCGCTGAATCAGCCCCAGCATTTT | CAWGSSLNQPQHF | TRBV30 | . | . | TRBJ1-5
TGCGCCAGCAGCCTTCGAGGGGAGACCCAGTACTTC | CASSLRGETQYF | TRBV4-3 | . | . | TRBJ2-5
TGTGCAAGTCGCTTAGCGCTAACAGGGGAACTCTTTCGCTACGAGCAGTACTTC | CASRLALTGELFRYEQYF | TRBV12-2 | . | few | TRBJ2-7
TGCGCCAGCAGCCGGGGACAGGGGAACTATGGCTACACCTTC | CASSRGQGNYGYTF | TRBV4-3 | TRBD1 | few | TRBJ1-2
TGTGCCAGCAGTTACACAGGGGAGGGGTACGAGCAGTACTTC | CASSYTGEGYEQYF | TRBV6-6 | . | few | TRBJ2-7
TGTGCCAGCAGCCTCCCATCGACAGGGGAGAAGGCTGAAGCTTTCTTT | CASSLPSTGEKAEAFF | TRBV7-9 | TRBD1 | few | TRBJ1-1
TGTGCCAGCAGTTACTCTCCCTCCTACAATGAGCAGTTCTTC | CASSYSPSYNEQFF | TRBV6-5 | . | . | TRBJ2-1
TGCAGCGTGTGTTCACTAGCGGGAGGTTATGAGCAGTTCTTC | CSVCSLAGGYEQFF | TRBV29-1 | TRBD2 | few | TRBJ2-1
TGTGCCAGCAGCATGACTAGCAATGAGCAGTTCTTC | CASSMTSNEQFF | TRBV6-1 | . | . | TRBJ2-1
TGTGCCAGCAGTTACTCACAGGGCAACCAGTACTTC | CASSYSQGNQYF | TRBV6-5 | . | few | TRBJ2-5
TGTGCCAGCAGCTTAATGCGGGGGACCTACAATGAGCAGTTCTTC | CASSLMRGTYNEQFF | TRBV7-2 | TRBD2 | . | TRBJ2-1
TGCGCCAGCAGCACGGGACAGAACAATGAGCAGTTCTTC | CASSTGQNNEQFF | TRBV5-1 | TRBD1 | few | TRBJ2-1
TGTGCCAGTAGTCCTGGGGCGATAACACCGGTCGGGGAGCTGTTTTTT | CASSPGAITPVGELFF | TRBV19 | . | . | TRBJ2-2
TGTGCCAGCAGCTTGGTGAGTCTTGAGCAGTTCTTC | CASSLVSLEQFF | TRBV5-6 | . | few | TRBJ2-1
TGTGCCAGCAGTGAATCCGACGGGGCCCTTCAGGGCTACACCTTC | CASSESDGALQGYTF | TRBV2 | . | few | TRBJ1-2
TGTGCCAGCAGCTCTTACTCTGGGGCCAACGTCCTGACTTTC | CASSSYSGANVLTF | TRBV7-8 | . | few | TRBJ2-6
TGCAGCGTTGCAGCGGGGAACACAGATACGCAGTATTTT | CSVAAGNTDTQYF | TRBV29-1 | TRBD2 | . | TRBJ2-3
TGTGCCAGCAGTGCGGGACAGACTATCCAAGAGACCCAGTACTTC | CASSAGQTIQETQYF | TRBV6-1 | TRBD1 | . | TRBJ2-5
TGCGCCAGCAGCTTGGCACAGACCTCCTACAATGAGCAGTTCTTC | CASSLAQTSYNEQFF | TRBV5-1 | . | . | TRBJ2-1
TGCAGCGTTCTATTCTCAGATACGCAGTATTTT | CSVLFSDTQYF | TRBV29-1 | . | few | TRBJ2-3
TGTGCCAGCAAGACAGGGGGCGGCATTCAGTACTTC | CASKTGGGIQYF | TRBV25-1 | TRBD1 | . | TRBJ2-4
TGCGCCAGCAGCCAAGATGTGGGACCTGGGGAGCTGTTTTTT | CASSQDVGPGELFF | TRBV4-3 | . | . | TRBJ2-2
TGTGCCAGCACCCCTGGCCCCCGGGCAACAGAGACCCAGTACTTC | CASTPGPRATETQYF | TRBV9 | . | many | TRBJ2-5
TGTGCCAGCAGCCGTAACACCGGGGAGCTGTTTTTT | CASSRNTGELFF | TRBV6-5 | . | few | TRBJ2-2
TGTGCCAGCAGCCTCCGGACAGGTTCGGGCACAGATACGCAGTATTTT | CASSLRTGSGTDTQYF | TRBV14 | TRBD1 | few | TRBJ2-3
TGCAGTGCTTCGGGTAACAATGAGCAGTTCTTC | CSASGNNEQFF | TRBV20-1 | . | . | TRBJ2-1
TGTGCCAGCAGGGACGGACGGTTCTATGGCTACACCTTC | CASRDGRFYGYTF | TRBV7-2 | . | . | TRBJ1-2
TGTGCCAGCAGCACCCGACTAGCGGGGAACACAGATACGCAGTATTTT | CASSTRLAGNTDTQYF | TRBV9 | TRBD2 | . | TRBJ2-3
TGCGCCAGCAGCACCACCAGATCCGAGCAGTACTTC | CASSTTRSEQYF | TRBV5-1 | . | . | TRBJ2-7
TGTGCCAGCAGGAGGAGCGCTAGCGGGGGAGATACGCAGTATTTT | CASRRSASGGDTQYF | TRBV5-4 | TRBD2 | . | TRBJ2-3
TGTGCCAGCAGTGAAAAGGGGGGCACGAGACCTATCTACGAGCAGTACTTC | CASSEKGGTRPIYEQYF | TRBV25-1 | . | . | TRBJ2-7
TGCGCCAGCAGCCAAGAGATCTTAGCGGGAGAATTTGCGGGCAATGAGCAGTTCTTC | CASSQEILAGEFAGNEQFF | TRBV5-1 | TRBD2 | . | TRBJ2-1
TGTGCCAGCAGCTTCATGGGGCTCCAAGAGACCCAGTACTTC | CASSFMGLQETQYF | TRBV7-2 | . | . | TRBJ2-5
TGCGCCAGCAGCTTGGGGCCGTTCAATGAGCAGTTCTTC | CASSLGPFNEQFF | TRBV5-1 | . | many | TRBJ2-1